These T cell receptor beta chains were read from a single sample in a study of Graves' ophthalmopathy and Graves' hyperthyroidism. TCRdb itself ran the multiplex PCR reads through MiXCR, one entry per CDR3 protein. The table records around 600,000 distinct CDR3 sequences, roughly 41% of them present only once. Sequenced sample: peripheral blood. These receptors were taken from an adult man with Graves' ophthalmopathy. The conserved cysteine and the conserved F or W are not part of the CDR3 here. The order of the fields is CDR3 protein, V gene.

ASRQGADTGELF | TRBV2
ASGPGQGFGELF | TRBV12-3/TRBV12-4
ASSDHRGEDTGELF | TRBV11-2
ASSIHRGGRSNTGELF | TRBV2
ASSFGQLNTEAF | TRBV12-3/TRBV12-4
AKDSLDSPLH | TRBV9
AWKRTTTSIEQY | TRBV7-9
ASSQNRGPKQPQH | TRBV7-9
ASRRTWGGSYEQY | TRBV19
ASSHPMTGTTEAF | TRBV11-1
ASSLTAPYEQY | TRBV7-9
ASSLDLGGAGELF | TRBV5-4
ASSLASGTQY | TRBV7-7
AISARRGWQDTEAF | TRBV10-3
SVGTGIQETQY | TRBV29-1